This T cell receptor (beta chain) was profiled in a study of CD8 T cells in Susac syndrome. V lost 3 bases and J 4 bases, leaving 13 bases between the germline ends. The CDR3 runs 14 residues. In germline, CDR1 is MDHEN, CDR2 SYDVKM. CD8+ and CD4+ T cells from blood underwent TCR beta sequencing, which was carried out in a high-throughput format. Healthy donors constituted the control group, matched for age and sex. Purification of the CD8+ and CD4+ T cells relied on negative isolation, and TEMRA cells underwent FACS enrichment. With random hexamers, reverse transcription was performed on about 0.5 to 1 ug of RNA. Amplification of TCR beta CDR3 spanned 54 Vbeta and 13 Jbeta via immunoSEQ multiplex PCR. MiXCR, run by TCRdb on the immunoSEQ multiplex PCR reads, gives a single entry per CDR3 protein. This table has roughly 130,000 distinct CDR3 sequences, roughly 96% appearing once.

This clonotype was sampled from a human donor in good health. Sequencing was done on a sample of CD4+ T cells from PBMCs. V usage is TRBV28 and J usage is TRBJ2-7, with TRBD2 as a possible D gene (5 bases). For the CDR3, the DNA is TGTGCCAGCAGTTTGGAGGAAGTAAAATACGAGCAGTACTTC. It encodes CASSLEEVKYEQYF.